The next 18 T cell receptor beta chains were all read from a single sample in a study of blood T cell repertoires in COVID-19. The method was immunoSEQ multiplex PCR; TCRdb's version includes in-frame clones alone and lacks a portion of them. The sample records some 66,000 clones, approximately 86% being singletons. Sequencing input: peripheral blood. Receptors were obtained from a man aged 55 to 69 with acute or convalescent COVID-19.

The rearrangement uses TRBV5-8 and TRBJ2-3; TRBD1 matches 7 bases. Germline V gene lookup returns CDR1 SGHTS and CDR2 YDEGEE. The CDR3 sequence is 18 residues long. The junction had 10 bases not matched to a gene; V was cut back by 0 bases and J by 0 bases. This chain's CDR3 is CASSLAQGLSGSTDTQYF. The CDR3 bases are TGTGCCAGCAGCTTGGCACAGGGGCTGAGTGGAAGCACAGATACGCAGTATTTT.

The V call is TRBV9, the J call TRBJ2-7; 9 positions agree with TRBD1. Losses at the gene ends were 4 bases for V and 6 bases for J; bases not matched to a gene: 8. The CDR3 is 14 residues long. Germline V lookup: CDR1 SGDLS, CDR2 YYNGEE. The DNA for the CDR3 is TGTGCCAGCAGCATAGGGACAGGGTTACGCGAGCAGTACTTC. It codes for CASSIGTGLREQYF.

This chain connects TRBV7-9 to TRBJ1-5; D ambiguous. Germline V gene lookup returns CDR1 SEHNR and CDR2 FQNEAQ (reference sequence). V lost 1 base and J lost 6, with 10 bases in between. This CDR3 has 14 residues. The CDR3 DNA follows: TGTGCCAGCAGCTTAGTTCCCCCAGGTCAGCCCCAGCATTTT. Translation: CASSLVPPGQPQHF.

The rearrangement joins TRBV7-2 to TRBJ1-2; 7 nucleotides line up with TRBD1. The CDR3 runs to 14 residues. In germline, CDR1 is SGHTA, CDR2 FQGNSA. J gave up 8 bases and V 1 base, and 7 bases lay outside the gene matches. DNA of the CDR3: TGTGCCAGCAGCTTAGTACCCAGGGACAGCGGCTACACCTTC. Protein product: CASSLVPRDSGYTF.

CDR3 in amino acids: CASSPQAGGLYNEQFF. The CDR3 nucleotides are TGCGCCAGCAGCCCGCAGGCGGGGGGGCTCTACAATGAGCAGTTCTTC. V and J are TRBV5-1 and TRBJ2-1; 9 positions match TRBD2. The germline V gene encodes CDR1 SGHRS and CDR2 YFSETQ. J was trimmed by 3 bases and V by 4 bases; bases with no gene match: 8. The CDR3 extends over 16 amino acids.

The rearrangement links TRBV9 to TRBJ2-2; 14 bases match TRBD2. CDR1 is SGDLS and CDR2 is YYNGEE in the germline V gene. After removal of 0 bases from V and 3 bases from J, the junction contained 13 bases not matched to a gene. The CDR3 is made up of 21 amino acids. CDR3 bases: TGTGCCAGCAGCGTAGTGGGCCCCGGACTAGCGGGGGGCCTGTACACCGGGGAGCTGTTTTTT. It specifies CASSVVGPGLAGGLYTGELFF.

The V call is TRBV5-6, the J call TRBJ1-6; 7 bases map to TRBD1. Trimming removed 0 bases from V and 7 bases from J; junction bases left unmatched: 7. The CDR3 runs 16 residues. The germline gives CDR1 SGHDT, CDR2 YYEEEE. The CDR3 DNA follows: TGTGCCAGCAGCTTGGCCGGGGCAGGGGGAAATTCACCCCTCCACTTT. Its protein product is CASSLAGAGGNSPLHF. The full variable domain, completed using reference TRBV5-6 and TRBJ1-6, is DAGVTQSPTHLIKTRGQQVTLRCSPKSGHDTVSWYQQALGQGPQFIFQYYEEEERQRGNFPDRFSGHQFPNYSSELNVNALLLGDSALYLCASSLAGAGGNSPLHFGNGTRLTVT.

The rearrangement uses TRBV7-9 and TRBJ1-6; TRBD1 is a possible D gene (5 bases). Trimming removed 6 bases at V and 10 bases at J, with 16 bases between. The CDR3 sequence is 14 residues long. CDR1 is SEHNR and CDR2 is FQNEAQ in the germline V gene (reference sequence). The CDR3 spells CASSQGQGNSPLHF. The CDR3 DNA reads TGTGCCAGCAGTCAAGGGCAGGGTAACTCACCCCTCCACTTT.

The chain recombines TRBV7-2 with TRBJ1-1; possibly TRBD1 for D (5 bases). CDR1 and CDR2 (germline): SGHTA, FQGNSA. V lost 1 base and J lost 3, with 15 bases in between. This CDR3 has 16 amino acids. CDR3 sequence reads: CASSLDRSWLDTEAFF. CDR3 DNA: TGTGCCAGCAGCTTAGACAGGTCTTGGTTGGACACTGAAGCTTTCTTT.

CDR3 nucleotide sequence: TGTGCCATCAGGAATCATGGAGTCTCTGGAAACACCATATATTTT. It specifies CAIRNHGVSGNTIYF. The chain joins TRBV10-3 to TRBJ1-3; D unclear. Germline loops: CDR1 ENHRY, CDR2 SYGVKD. This CDR3 has 15 residues. Trimming stripped 6 bases from V and 0 bases from J, with 12 bases between.

The genes are TRBV6-5 and TRBJ1-5; no clear D. V was clipped by 6 bases and J by 4 bases, with 13 bases between them. This CDR3 is built from 14 residues. Germline CDR1 and CDR2: MNHEY and SVGAGI. As DNA, the CDR3 is TGTGCCAGCAGAGCGGTTGGCCCGAATCAGCCCCAGCATTTT. Its protein product is CASRAVGPNQPQHF.

This clone was detected only once. The V gene is TRBV19, the J gene TRBJ1-2; D is perhaps TRBD1 (5 bases). Germline CDR1 and CDR2: LNHDA and SQIVND (reference sequence). Between the trimmed V and J ends, which lost 6 bases and 5 bases, there was a span of 13 bases. This CDR3 contains 13 residues. The chain's CDR3 is CASRRGIEYGYTF. CDR3 DNA: TGTGCCAGTAGAAGGGGAATTGAGTATGGCTACACCTTC.

As DNA, the CDR3 is TGTGCCAGTAGTACGGGACAGGACAATGAGCAGTTCTTC. Translation: CASSTGQDNEQFF. V usage is TRBV19 and J usage is TRBJ2-1; 8 bases align to TRBD1. The CDR3 runs to 13 residues. The germline V gene encodes CDR1 LNHDA and CDR2 SQIVND (reference sequence). The V segment lost 4 bases and the J segment 5 bases; nucleotides outside the gene matches: 1.

This clone was picked up one time. This sequence joins TRBV6-2 or TRBV6-3 and TRBJ2-3; 12 positions match TRBD2. The CDR3 length is 19 residues. Losses at the gene ends were 4 bases for V and 0 bases for J; bases not matched to a gene: 11. In germline, CDR1 is MNHEY, CDR2 SVGEGT. CDR3 loop: CASSSYWTSGDSSTDTQYF. CDR3 DNA sequence: TGTGCCAGCAGTTCTTATTGGACTAGCGGGGATTCTAGCACAGATACGCAGTATTTT.

This chain joins TRBV21-1 and TRBJ2-5; the table's D call TRBD1 went unverified against the DNA. TRBV21-1 constitutes a pseudogene. This CDR3 comprises 13 residues. The CDR3 sequence: CASRSGTGETQYF. The CDR3 DNA reads as TGTGCCAGCAGAAGCGGAACAGGGGAGACCCAGTACTTC.

This sequence joins TRBV21-1 and TRBJ2-3; the table's D call of TRBD2 was not tested on the DNA. TRBV21-1 is classified as a pseudogene. This CDR3 has 13 amino acids. CDR3 region: CASMPAGTDTQYF. CDR3 nucleotide sequence: TGTGCCAGCATGCCCGCCGGGACAGATACGCAGTATTTT.

The chain combines TRBV29-1 with TRBJ1-2, with a tentative D call TRBD1 (5 bases). V lost 5 bases and J lost 1, with 8 bases in between. This CDR3 contains 12 residues. Germline CDR1 reads SQVTM; CDR2 reads ANQGSEA. The CDR3: CSVWGSNYGYTF. CDR3 coding DNA: TGCAGCGTTTGGGGCAGTAACTATGGCTACACCTTC.

On this clone itself: The germline gene is not matched at one end of the junction; a read error may be the cause. The V and J genes are TRBV2 and TRBJ2-3; 11 bases are a match to TRBD1. The CDR3 has 11 amino acids. Germline V gene sequence: CDR1 SNHLY, CDR2 FYNNEI. CDR3 loop: CASSRTGGTLF. CDR3 nucleotide sequence: TGTGCCAGCAGCCGGACAGGGGGCACTCTTTTT.